These 7 T cell receptor beta chains share one sample of origin, sequenced in a study of shared clonotypes between healthy human individuals. In the naive CD8 group, cells lacked CD45RO and were positively selected for CCR7, so terminally differentiated effector memory CD45RA+ cells were left out. Only in-frame clones appear in the TCRdb table, and some are missing; sequencing was by immunoSEQ multiplex PCR. The sample records some 2.1 million clones, about 95% being singletons. Sequenced material: naive CD8+ T cells sorted from blood. The source of these receptors is a man younger than 35 in good health.

The rearrangement uses TRBV4-3 and TRBJ2-7, with 8 bases fitting TRBD1. The CDR3 is made up of 14 amino acids. Trimming at V came to 3 bases and at J to 5 bases, leaving 6 bases not matched to a gene. Germline assignment: CDR1 LGHNA and CDR2 YSLEER. The CDR3 region is CASSHGQGMNEQYF. The CDR3 DNA reads as TGCGCCAGCAGCCATGGACAGGGTATGAACGAGCAGTACTTC.

The chain is built from TRBV27 and TRBJ2-1; 10 bases map to TRBD2. After removal of 2 bases from V and 7 bases from J, the junction contained 5 bases not matched to a gene. This CDR3 spans 15 amino acids. Looked up from germline, CDR1 is MNHEY and CDR2 is SMNVEV (reference sequence). CDR3 coding DNA: TGTGCCAGCAGTTTAAGTCTAGCGGGAGTAAATGAGCAGTTCTTC. Translating gives CASSLSLAGVNEQFF.

CDR3 DNA sequence: TGTGCCAGCAGCGTAGCCGGGACAGGGAAAAACATTCAGTACTTC. Its protein product is CASSVAGTGKNIQYF. The J gene is TRBJ2-4, the V gene TRBV9; 9 nucleotides agree with TRBD1. CDR3 length equals 15 residues. V was pared by 0 bases and J by 4 bases, with 2 bases of the junction left unmatched. Germline V gene lookup returns CDR1 SGDLS and CDR2 YYNGEE. Combining the CDR3 with reference TRBV9 and TRBJ2-4 gives the whole variable domain DSGVTQTPKHLITATGQRVTLRCSPRSGDLSVYWYQQSLDQGLQFLIQYYNGEERAKGNILERFSAQQFPDLHSELNLSSLELGDSALYFCASSVAGTGKNIQYFGAGTRLSVL.

This chain uses TRBV9 with TRBJ1-4; no clear D gene. The germline gives CDR1 SGDLS, CDR2 YYNGEE. This CDR3 comprises 12 residues. V lost 3 bases to trimming and J lost 6 bases, with 6 bases between them. The chain's CDR3 is CASSAYDEKLFF. CDR3 coding DNA: TGTGCCAGCAGCGCGTACGATGAAAAACTGTTTTTT.

CDR3 region: CAWRQGGSTEAFF. Written as DNA, the CDR3 is TGTGCCTGGAGGCAGGGGGGGAGCACTGAAGCTTTCTTT. The chain joins TRBV30 to TRBJ1-1; 7 nucleotides agree with TRBD1. The CDR3 is made up of 13 amino acids. Germline trimming cut 3 bases from V and 4 bases from J; bases unmatched to any gene: 5. Looked up from germline, CDR1 is GTSNPN and CDR2 is SVGIG (reference sequence). Drawing the rest from reference TRBV30 and TRBJ1-1, the complete variable domain is SQTIHQWPATLVQPVGSPLSLECTVEGTSNPNLYWYRQAAGRGLQLLFYSVGIGQISSEVPQNLSASRPQDRQFILSSKKLLLSDSGFYLCAWRQGGSTEAFFGQGTRLTVV.

The rearrangement uses TRBV7-9 and TRBJ2-6, with D possibly TRBD2 on 7 matching bases. Germline assignment: CDR1 SEHNR and CDR2 FQNEAQ (reference sequence). The ends were cut back, 5 bases at V and 2 bases at J, with 13 bases in the middle. CDR3 size: 16 residues. The CDR3 DNA is TGTGCCAGCAGCACCGACGGGGGGCCTGGGGCCAACGTCCTGACTTTC. Translated: CASSTDGGPGANVLTF.

The chain recombines TRBV27 with TRBJ2-7, with 11 bases fitting TRBD2. Trimming removed 5 bases from V and 2 bases from J; junction bases left unmatched: 5. CDR1 is MNHEY and CDR2 is SMNVEV in the germline V gene (reference sequence). CDR3 size: 15 residues. DNA for the CDR3: TGTGCCAGCAGTCCGGGACTAGCGGAGACCTACGAGCAGTACTTC. Residues: CASSPGLAETYEQYF.